The rows below give T cell receptor beta chains drawn from one sample of a study of blood T cell repertoires in COVID-19. The table came from immunoSEQ multiplex PCR; TCRdb's copy has only in-frame clones and leaves some out. Of about 270,000 clones in the sample, approximately 90% were seen once. Sequencing input: peripheral blood. The receptor set was obtained from a man in his fifties or sixties who had recovered from COVID-19. CDR3s include the opening cysteine and the closing phenylalanine or tryptophan. Fields, in order: clone size, D gene, J gene, V gene, CDR3 DNA, CDR3 protein. The D gene is left open where the match is weak. Not all rows give a size; the values are once, few, many and, for expanded clones, a class.

>.|.|TRBJ1-1|TRBV7-9
TGTGCCAGCAGCTTAGTCCCCGGAGGAGGAGCTTTCTTT
CASSLVPGGGAFF
>once|TRBD1|TRBJ2-5|TRBV6-5
TGTGCCAGCAGTTACTCACTCACAGGGGCAGAGACCCAGTACTTC
CASSYSLTGAETQYF
>.|.|TRBJ1-2|TRBV7-9
TGTGCCAGCAGCCCCGGACGAGGGTGGGGCTACACCTTC
CASSPGRGWGYTF
>.|TRBD2|TRBJ2-3|TRBV28
TGTGCCAGCAGTTTAACCCCCCCTAGCGGGGGGGCCAAAGATACGCAGTATTTT
CASSLTPPSGGAKDTQYF
>.|.|TRBJ2-7|TRBV6-5
TGTGCCAGCGAGACTATCAGGGGCACCTACGAGCAGTACTTC
CASETIRGTYEQYF
>.|.|TRBJ2-3|TRBV10-3
TGTGCCATCAGTGAGAGACAGGGCACAGATACGCAGTATTTT
CAISERQGTDTQYF
>.|TRBD1|TRBJ2-7|TRBV4-1
TGCGCCAGCAGCCTACTTTGGGACAGTTACGAGCAGTACTTC
CASSLLWDSYEQYF
>few|TRBD1|TRBJ2-7|TRBV5-4
TGTGCCAGCAGCTTGGACAGGGGCTACGAGCAGTACTTC
CASSLDRGYEQYF
>.|TRBD2|TRBJ2-2|TRBV19
TGTGCCAGTAGTATACGCGAACTAGCGAGGGAGCTGTTTTTT
CASSIRELARELFF
>.|.|TRBJ1-2|TRBV15
TGTGCCACCAGCAGAGAAGAGTATGGCTACACCTTC
CATSREEYGYTF
>.|.|TRBJ1-4|TRBV19
TGTGCCAGTAGTACCTGGGGGGTGGAAAAACTGTTTTTT
CASSTWGVEKLFF
>.|TRBD1|TRBJ2-7|TRBV5-1
TGCGCCAGCAGCTTTGGGACAGACTACGAGCAGTACTTC
CASSFGTDYEQYF
>.|.|TRBJ2-3|TRBV19
TGTGCCAGTATGTCCCCAGGGCCTCGCAAAGCAGATACGCAGTATTTT
CASMSPGPRKADTQYF
>once|.|TRBJ2-1|TRBV2
TGTGCCAGCAGTGAGATTTGGGGGGGCCAGGATGAGCAGTTCTTC
CASSEIWGGQDEQFF
>.|.|TRBJ2-5|TRBV2
TGTGCCAGCAGAATAGAGTACCAAGAGACCCAGTACTTC
CASRIEYQETQYF
>.|TRBD2|TRBJ2-1|TRBV10-2
TGCGCCAGCAGACTAGCGGGGTCTCTGCATGAGCAGTTCTTC
CASRLAGSLHEQFF
>.|.|TRBJ2-5|TRBV11-2
TGTGCCAGCAGCTTAGATAGGGGGACCCAGTACTTC
CASSLDRGTQYF
>.|.|TRBJ2-1|TRBV6-4
TGTGCCAGCAGCTATGCGTACAGCTCCTACAATGAGCAGTTCTTC
CASSYAYSSYNEQFF
>.|TRBD1|TRBJ2-2|TRBV5-1
TGCGCCAGCAGCTCAACCGGGACAGGGGACGCCGGGGAGCTGTTTTTT
CASSSTGTGDAGELFF
>.|TRBD1|TRBJ2-7|TRBV7-2
TGTGCCAGCAGCTTAGCGGGGTCGACAGGGGGGTATCCCTACGAGCAGTACTTC
CASSLAGSTGGYPYEQYF
>.|.|TRBJ2-1|TRBV25-1
TGTGCCAGCAGAGGCGGCGGAAGCTCCTACAATGAGCAGTTCTTC
CASRGGGSSYNEQFF
>.|.|TRBJ1-6|TRBV7-9
TGTGCCAGCAGCTTAAGACAGTTGACTTCCTATAATTCACCCCTCCACTTT
CASSLRQLTSYNSPLHF
>.|TRBD1|TRBJ1-6|TRBV20-1
TGCAGTGCTAGTGACCCGACAGGGGGCGGCTCACCCCTCCACTTT
CSASDPTGGGSPLHF
>.|.|TRBJ1-1|TRBV19
TGTGCCAGTGAACGGGATACTGAAGCTTTCTTT
CASERDTEAFF